This T cell receptor (beta chain) was identified in a study of OX40 agonist ivuxolimab in advanced cancers. Method: immunoSEQ multiplex PCR; TCRdb's copy keeps in-frame clones and lacks some. The sample carries some 130,000 clones, 90% recorded once. V shed 2 bases, J shed 4 bases, and the junction held 0 bases outside the gene matches. From germline, CDR1 is MNHEY and CDR2 SMNVEV (reference sequence). This CDR3 comprises 13 residues. The receptor comes from an adult with an advanced solid tumor such as melanoma, head and neck, liver or kidney cancer. The chain uses TRBV27 and TRBJ2-3, with TRBD2 matching 7 bases. Sequences were derived from CD4+ or CD8+ T cells sorted from blood, sampled in a trial of the OX40 agonist ivuxolimab. Here the CDR3 reads CASSLGRADTQYF. The DNA for the CDR3 is TGTGCCAGCAGTTTAGGGAGGGCAGATACGCAGTATTTT.